This T cell receptor (beta chain) was observed in a study of control samples from healthy donors and cancer patients (dated by TCRdb to the early 2020s). Library method: the immunoSEQ multiplex PCR assay. TCRdb's version of the immuneACCESS table is confined to in-frame rearrangements and falls short of the full clone set. An unresolved V gene accounts for under half of the shortfall where checked; the remainder is of unknown origin. Across this sample there are about 88,000 clones, with over 85% seen only once. The ten top clones hold 8% of the sample. The CDR3 runs 12 residues from the cysteine to the phenylalanine. Only the CDR3 DNA is retained, 36 bases long and in frame from the first base. The germline V gene sets CDR1 to SQVTM and CDR2 to ANQGSEA. The V and J ends are trimmed by 0 bases and 2 bases, leaving 4 bases between them. With regard to this clone: It has no known antigen specificity. Base qualities are not provided; no much larger clone lies one nucleotide away.

The receptor's source is a man younger than 35 in good health. Material: blood. The chain couples TRBV29-1 to TRBJ1-2, with the identity of the D gene unclear. The CDR3 is CSVEESNYGYTF. The sequence in DNA is TGCAGCGTTGAAGAATCCAACTATGGCTACACCTTC.